This T cell receptor (beta chain) was identified in a study of blood T cell repertoires in COVID-19. On the study more broadly: T cells, B-cell-depleted T cells, or PBMCs provided the cDNA or gDNA that served as material.

Sequencing used immunoSEQ multiplex PCR; TCRdb keeps in-frame clones, though not all of them. The table shows 80,000 or so clones, with approximately 86% occurring only once. Trimming at V came to 4 bases and at J to 1 base, leaving 11 bases not matched to a gene. The germline gives CDR1 LNHDA, CDR2 SQIVND (reference sequence). The CDR3 consists of 17 residues. The chain links TRBV19 to TRBJ2-5; TRBD1 agrees at 8 bases. The sample consisted of peripheral blood. This sequence originates from a woman aged 60-75 years with acute or convalescent COVID-19. For the CDR3, the DNA is TGTGCCAGTAGTACCTACTTTCCTGACAGGGGCCAAGAGACCCAGTACTTC. Amino acid sequence: CASSTYFPDRGQETQYF.